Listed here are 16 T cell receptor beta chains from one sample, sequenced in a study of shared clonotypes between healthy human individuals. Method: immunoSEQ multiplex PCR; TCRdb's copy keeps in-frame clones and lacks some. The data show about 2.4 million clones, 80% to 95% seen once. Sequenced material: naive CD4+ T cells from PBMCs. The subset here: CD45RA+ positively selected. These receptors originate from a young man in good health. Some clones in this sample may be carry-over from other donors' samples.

The CDR3 spells CASSQPTGGQPQHF. The CDR3 DNA sequence: TGTGCCAGCAGCCAGCCGACAGGGGGACAGCCCCAGCATTTT. The genes are TRBV7-2 and TRBJ1-5; 9 bases are shared with TRBD1. After removal of 5 bases from V and 7 bases from J, the junction contained 6 bases not matched to a gene. CDR1 SGHTA and CDR2 FQGNSA come from the germline V gene. This CDR3 region has 14 residues.

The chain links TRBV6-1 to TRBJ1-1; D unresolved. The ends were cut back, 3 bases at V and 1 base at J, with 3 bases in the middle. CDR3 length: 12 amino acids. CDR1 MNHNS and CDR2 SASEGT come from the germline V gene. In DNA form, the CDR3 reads TGTGCCAGCAGTGACCAGAACACTGAAGCTTTCTTT. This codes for CASSDQNTEAFF.

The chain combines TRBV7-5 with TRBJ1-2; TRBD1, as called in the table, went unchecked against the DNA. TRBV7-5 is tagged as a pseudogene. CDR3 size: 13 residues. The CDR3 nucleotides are TGTGTCAGAACCCTGGGGCAGGTCGATGGCTACACCTTC. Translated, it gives CVRTLGQVDGYTF.

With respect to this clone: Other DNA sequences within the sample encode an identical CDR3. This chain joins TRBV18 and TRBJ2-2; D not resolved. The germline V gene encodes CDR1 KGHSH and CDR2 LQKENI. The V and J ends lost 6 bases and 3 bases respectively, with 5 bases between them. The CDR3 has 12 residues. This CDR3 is CASSPDTGELFF. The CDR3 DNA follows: TGTGCCAGCTCCCCTGACACCGGGGAGCTGTTTTTT.

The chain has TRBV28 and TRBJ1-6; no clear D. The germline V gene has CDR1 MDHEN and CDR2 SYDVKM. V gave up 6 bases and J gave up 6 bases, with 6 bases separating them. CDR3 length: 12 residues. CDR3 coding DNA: TGTGCCAGCAGGAAACCTAATTCACCCCTCCACTTT. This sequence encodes CASRKPNSPLHF.

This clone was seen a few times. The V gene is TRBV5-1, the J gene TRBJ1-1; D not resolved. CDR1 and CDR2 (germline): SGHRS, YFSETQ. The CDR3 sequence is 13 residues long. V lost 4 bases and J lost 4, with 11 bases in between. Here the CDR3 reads CASSALGGTEAFF. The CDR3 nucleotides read TGCGCCAGCAGCGCCTTGGGAGGCACTGAAGCTTTCTTT. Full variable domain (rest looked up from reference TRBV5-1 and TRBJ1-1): KAGVTQTPRYLIKTRGQQVTLSCSPISGHRSVSWYQQTPGQGLQFLFEYFSETQRNKGNFPGRFSGRQFSNSRSEMNVSTLELGDSALYLCASSALGGTEAFFGQGTRLTVV.

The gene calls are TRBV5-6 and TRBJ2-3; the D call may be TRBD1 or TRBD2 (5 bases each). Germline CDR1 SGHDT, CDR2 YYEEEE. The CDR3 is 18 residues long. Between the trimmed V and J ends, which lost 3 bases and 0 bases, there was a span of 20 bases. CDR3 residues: CASSSTSGTLLSTDTQYF. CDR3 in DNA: TGTGCCAGCAGCTCGACTTCCGGGACCCTCCTGAGCACAGATACGCAGTATTTT.

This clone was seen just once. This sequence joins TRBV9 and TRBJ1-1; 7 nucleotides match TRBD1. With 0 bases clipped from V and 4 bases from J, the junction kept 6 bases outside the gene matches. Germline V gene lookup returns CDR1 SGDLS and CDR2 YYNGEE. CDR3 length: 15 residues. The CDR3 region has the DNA TGTGCCAGCAGCGTAGCGGTTCAGGGGGGCACTGAAGCTTTCTTT. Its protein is CASSVAVQGGTEAFF.

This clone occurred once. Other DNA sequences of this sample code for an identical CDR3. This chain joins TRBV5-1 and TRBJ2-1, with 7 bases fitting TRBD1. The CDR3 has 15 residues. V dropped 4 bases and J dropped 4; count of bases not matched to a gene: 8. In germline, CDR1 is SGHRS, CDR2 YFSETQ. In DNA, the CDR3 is TGCGCCAGCAGCCTGGGTGGCAGGGGGTACAATGAGCAGTTCTTC. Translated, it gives CASSLGGRGYNEQFF.

This chain's CDR3 is CASSLVPEDTGELFF. The DNA of the CDR3 is TGCGCCAGCAGCTTGGTTCCGGAGGACACCGGGGAGCTGTTTTTT. The chain uses TRBV5-1 and TRBJ2-2; D is possibly TRBD2 (5 bases). Trimming shortened V by 0 bases and J by 3 bases, and 9 bases separated the two germline ends. The CDR3 contains 15 residues. Germline V lookup: CDR1 SGHRS, CDR2 YFSETQ.

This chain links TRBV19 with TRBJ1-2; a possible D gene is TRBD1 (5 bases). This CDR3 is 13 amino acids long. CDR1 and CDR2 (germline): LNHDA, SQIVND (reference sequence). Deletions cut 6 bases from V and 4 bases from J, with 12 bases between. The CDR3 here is CASRVGASYGYTF. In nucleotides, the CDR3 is TGTGCCAGTAGAGTAGGGGCCTCCTATGGCTACACCTTC.

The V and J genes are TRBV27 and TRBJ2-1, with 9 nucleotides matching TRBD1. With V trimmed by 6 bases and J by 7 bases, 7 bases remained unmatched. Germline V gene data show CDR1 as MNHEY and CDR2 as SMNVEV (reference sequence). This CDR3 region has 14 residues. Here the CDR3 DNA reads TGTGCCAGCAGGCCCCGACAGGGGGGGAATGAGCAGTTCTTC. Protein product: CASRPRQGGNEQFF.

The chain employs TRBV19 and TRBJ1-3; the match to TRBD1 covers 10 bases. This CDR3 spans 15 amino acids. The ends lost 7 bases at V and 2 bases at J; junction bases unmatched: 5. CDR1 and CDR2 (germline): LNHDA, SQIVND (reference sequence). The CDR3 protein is CASTIDRGPGNTIYF. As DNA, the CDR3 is TGTGCCAGTACAATAGACAGGGGGCCTGGAAACACCATATATTTT.

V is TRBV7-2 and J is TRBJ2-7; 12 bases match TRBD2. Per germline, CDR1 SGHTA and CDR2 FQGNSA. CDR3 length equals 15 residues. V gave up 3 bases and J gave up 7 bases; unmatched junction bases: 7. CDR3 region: CASSFSGLAGLEQYF. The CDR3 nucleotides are TGTGCCAGCAGCTTCTCGGGACTAGCGGGCCTTGAGCAGTACTTC.

CDR3 in DNA: TGTGCCAGCAGCTTCGGAGGCGGGAGGCGCACAGATACGCAGTATTTT. Translated: CASSFGGGRRTDTQYF. This chain links TRBV7-2 with TRBJ2-3, with 8 bases lining up with TRBD2. Germline CDR1 and CDR2: SGHTA and FQGNSA. The J segment lost 1 base and the V segment lost 3 bases, leaving 6 bases of the junction unmatched. The CDR3 runs to 16 residues.

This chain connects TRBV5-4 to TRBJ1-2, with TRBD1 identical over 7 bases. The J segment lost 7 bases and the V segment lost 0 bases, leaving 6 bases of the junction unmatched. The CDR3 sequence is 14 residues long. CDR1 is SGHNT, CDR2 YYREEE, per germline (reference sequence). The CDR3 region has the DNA TGTGCCAGCAGCTTGGCCGTAGGGGGCTCTGGCTACACCTTC. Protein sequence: CASSLAVGGSGYTF. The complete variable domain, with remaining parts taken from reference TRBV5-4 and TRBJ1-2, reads ETGVTQSPTHLIKTRGQQVTLRCSSQSGHNTVSWYQQALGQGPQFIFQYYREEENGRGNFPPRFSGLQFPNYSSELNVNALELDDSALYLCASSLAVGGSGYTFGSGTRLTVV.